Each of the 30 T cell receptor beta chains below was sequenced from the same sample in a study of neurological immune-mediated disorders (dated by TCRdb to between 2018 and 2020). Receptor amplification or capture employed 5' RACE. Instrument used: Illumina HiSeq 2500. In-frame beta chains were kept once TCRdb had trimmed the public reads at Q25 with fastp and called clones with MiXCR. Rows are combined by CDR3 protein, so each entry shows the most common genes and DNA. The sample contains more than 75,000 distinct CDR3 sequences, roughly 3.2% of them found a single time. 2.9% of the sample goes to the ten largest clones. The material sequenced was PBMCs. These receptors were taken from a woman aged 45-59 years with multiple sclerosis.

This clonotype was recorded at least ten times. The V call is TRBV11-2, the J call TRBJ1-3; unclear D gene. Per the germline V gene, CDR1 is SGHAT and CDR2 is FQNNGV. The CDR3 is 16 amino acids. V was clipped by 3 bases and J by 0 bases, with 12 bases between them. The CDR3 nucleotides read TGTGCCAGCAGCTTCGCGACAACGAGCTCTGGAAACACCATATATTTT. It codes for CASSFATTSSGNTIYF.

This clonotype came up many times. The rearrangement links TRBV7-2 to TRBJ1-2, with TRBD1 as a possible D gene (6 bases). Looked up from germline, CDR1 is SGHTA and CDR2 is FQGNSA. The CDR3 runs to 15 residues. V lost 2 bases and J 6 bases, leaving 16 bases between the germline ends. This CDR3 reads CASSLWGARRDGYTF. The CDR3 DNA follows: TGTGCCAGCAGCTTATGGGGGGCGCGTAGGGATGGCTACACCTTC.

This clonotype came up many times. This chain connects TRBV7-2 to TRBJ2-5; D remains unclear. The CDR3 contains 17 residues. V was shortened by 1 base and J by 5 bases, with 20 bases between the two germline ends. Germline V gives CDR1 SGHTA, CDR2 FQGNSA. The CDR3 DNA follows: TGTGCCAGCAGCTTAGAGGAACAAGCCACCCCCAGGGAGACCCAGTACTTC. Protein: CASSLEEQATPRETQYF.

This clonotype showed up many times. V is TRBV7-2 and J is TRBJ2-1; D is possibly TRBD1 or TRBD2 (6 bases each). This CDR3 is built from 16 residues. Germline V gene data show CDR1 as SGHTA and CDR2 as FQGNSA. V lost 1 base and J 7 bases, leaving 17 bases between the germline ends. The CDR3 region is CASSLDPGAQGNEQFF. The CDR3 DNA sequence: TGTGCCAGCAGCTTAGATCCGGGGGCGCAAGGTAATGAGCAGTTCTTC.

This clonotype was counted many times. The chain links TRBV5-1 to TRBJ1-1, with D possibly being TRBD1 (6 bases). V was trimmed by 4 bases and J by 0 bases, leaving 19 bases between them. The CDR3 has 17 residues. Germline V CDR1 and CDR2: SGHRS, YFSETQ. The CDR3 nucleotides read TGCGCCAGCAGCCTCCAACAGGGTCGGGTTATGAACACTGAAGCTTTCTTT. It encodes CASSLQQGRVMNTEAFF.

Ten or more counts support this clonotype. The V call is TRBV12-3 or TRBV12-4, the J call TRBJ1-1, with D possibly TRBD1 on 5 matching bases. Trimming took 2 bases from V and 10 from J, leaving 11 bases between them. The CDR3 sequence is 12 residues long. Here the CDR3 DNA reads TGTGCCAGCAGTTTAACGAGCGGGGGAGCTTTCTTT. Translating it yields CASSLTSGGAFF.

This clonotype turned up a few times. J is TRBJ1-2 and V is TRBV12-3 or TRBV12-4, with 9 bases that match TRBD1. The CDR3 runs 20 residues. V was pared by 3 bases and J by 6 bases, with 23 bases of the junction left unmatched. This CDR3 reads CASSFPGGISGQGILDGYTF. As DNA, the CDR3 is TGTGCCAGCAGTTTCCCAGGGGGCATATCGGGACAGGGTATTTTGGATGGCTACACCTTC.

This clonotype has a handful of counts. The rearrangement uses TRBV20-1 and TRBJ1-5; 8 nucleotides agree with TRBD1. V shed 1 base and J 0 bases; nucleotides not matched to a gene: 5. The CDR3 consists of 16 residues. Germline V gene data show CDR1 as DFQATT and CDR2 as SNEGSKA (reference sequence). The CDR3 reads CSARAQGAYSNQPQHF. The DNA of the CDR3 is TGCAGTGCTAGAGCTCAGGGGGCCTATAGCAATCAGCCCCAGCATTTT.

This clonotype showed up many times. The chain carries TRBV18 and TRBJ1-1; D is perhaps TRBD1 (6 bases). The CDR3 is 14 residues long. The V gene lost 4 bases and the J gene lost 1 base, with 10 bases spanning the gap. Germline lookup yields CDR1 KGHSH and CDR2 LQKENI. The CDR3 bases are TGTGCCAGCTCACGTGAGGGACAGAACACTGAAGCTTTCTTT. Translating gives CASSREGQNTEAFF.

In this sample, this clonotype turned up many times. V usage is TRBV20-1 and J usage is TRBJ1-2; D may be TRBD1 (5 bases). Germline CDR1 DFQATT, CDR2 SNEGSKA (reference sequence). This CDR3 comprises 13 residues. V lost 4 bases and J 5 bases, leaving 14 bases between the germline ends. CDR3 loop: CSAIEGRSYGYTF. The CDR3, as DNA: TGCAGTGCTATCGAGGGGCGTTCTTATGGCTACACCTTC.

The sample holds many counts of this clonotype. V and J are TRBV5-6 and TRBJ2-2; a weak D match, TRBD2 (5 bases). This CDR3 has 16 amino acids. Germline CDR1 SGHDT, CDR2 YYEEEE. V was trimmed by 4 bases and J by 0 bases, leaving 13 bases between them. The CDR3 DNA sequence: TGTGCCAGCAGCCTGGACTGGCTAACGAACACCGGGGAGCTGTTTTTT. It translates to CASSLDWLTNTGELFF.

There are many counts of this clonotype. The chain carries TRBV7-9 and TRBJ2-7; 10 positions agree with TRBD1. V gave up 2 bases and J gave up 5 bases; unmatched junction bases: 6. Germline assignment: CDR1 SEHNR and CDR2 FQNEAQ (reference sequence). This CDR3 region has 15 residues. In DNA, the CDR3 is TGTGCCAGCAGCTTATGGGGACAGGGGTCGGACGAGCAGTACTTC. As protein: CASSLWGQGSDEQYF.

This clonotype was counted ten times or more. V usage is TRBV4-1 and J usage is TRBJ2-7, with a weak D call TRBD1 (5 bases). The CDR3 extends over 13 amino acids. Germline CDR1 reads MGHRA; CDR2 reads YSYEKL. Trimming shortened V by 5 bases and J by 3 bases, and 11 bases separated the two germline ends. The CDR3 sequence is CASSWARGYEQYF. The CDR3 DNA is TGCGCCAGCAGCTGGGCAAGGGGCTACGAGCAGTACTTC.

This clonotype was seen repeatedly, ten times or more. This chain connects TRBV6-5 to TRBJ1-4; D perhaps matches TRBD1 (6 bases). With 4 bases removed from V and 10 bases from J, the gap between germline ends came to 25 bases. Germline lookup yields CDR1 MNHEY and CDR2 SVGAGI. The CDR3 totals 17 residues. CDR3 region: CASSSSPGTLELGKLFF. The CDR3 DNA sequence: TGTGCCAGCAGTTCCAGTCCCGGGACACTAGAGTTAGGAAAACTGTTTTTT.

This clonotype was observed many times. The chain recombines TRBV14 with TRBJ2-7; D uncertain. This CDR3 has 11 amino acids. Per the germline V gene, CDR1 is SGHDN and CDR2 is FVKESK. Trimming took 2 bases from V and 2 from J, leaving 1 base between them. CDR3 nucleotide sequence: TGTGCCAGCAGCCAAACCTACGAGCAGTACTTC. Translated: CASSQTYEQYF.

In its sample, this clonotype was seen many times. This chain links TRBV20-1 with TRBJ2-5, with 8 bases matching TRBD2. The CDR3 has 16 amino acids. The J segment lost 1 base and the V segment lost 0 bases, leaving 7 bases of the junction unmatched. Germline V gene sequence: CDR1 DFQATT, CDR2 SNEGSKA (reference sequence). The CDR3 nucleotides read TGCAGTGCTAGAGATCCAAAGCGGGGGTCCCAAGAGACCCAGTACTTC. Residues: CSARDPKRGSQETQYF.

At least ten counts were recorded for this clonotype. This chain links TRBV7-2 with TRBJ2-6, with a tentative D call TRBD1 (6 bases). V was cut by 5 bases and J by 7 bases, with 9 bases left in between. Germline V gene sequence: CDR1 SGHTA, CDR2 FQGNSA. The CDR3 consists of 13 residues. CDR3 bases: TGTGCCAGCAGCCCACAGGGAGCCAACGTCCTGACTTTC. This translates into CASSPQGANVLTF.

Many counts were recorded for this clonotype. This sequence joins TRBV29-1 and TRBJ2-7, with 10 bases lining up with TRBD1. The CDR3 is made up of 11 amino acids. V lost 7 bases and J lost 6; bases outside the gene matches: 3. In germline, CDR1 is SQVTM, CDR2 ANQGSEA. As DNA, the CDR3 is TGCAGCGCCGGGACAGGGGCCGAGCAGTACTTC. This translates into CSAGTGAEQYF.

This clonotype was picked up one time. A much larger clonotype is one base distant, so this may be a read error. The CDR3 spells CVSSQGHALFF. In DNA form, the CDR3 reads TGTGTCAGCAGCCAGGGACATGCCCTGTTTTTT. The gene calls are TRBV16 and TRBJ1-4, with a weak D call TRBD1 (6 bases). The CDR3 consists of 11 residues. CDR1 and CDR2 from the germline V gene are KGHSY and FQNENV.

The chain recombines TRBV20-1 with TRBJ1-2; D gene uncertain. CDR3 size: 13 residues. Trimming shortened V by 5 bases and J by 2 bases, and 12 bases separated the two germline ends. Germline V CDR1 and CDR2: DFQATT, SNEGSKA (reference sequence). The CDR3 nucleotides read TGCAGTGCTGCCTTCCAAGCAAACTATGGCTACACCTTC. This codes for CSAAFQANYGYTF.

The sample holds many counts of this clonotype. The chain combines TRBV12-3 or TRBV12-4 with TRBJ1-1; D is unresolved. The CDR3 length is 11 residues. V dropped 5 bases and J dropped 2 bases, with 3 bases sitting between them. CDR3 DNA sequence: TGTGCCAGCAGTGTCAACACTGAAGCTTTCTTT. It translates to CASSVNTEAFF.

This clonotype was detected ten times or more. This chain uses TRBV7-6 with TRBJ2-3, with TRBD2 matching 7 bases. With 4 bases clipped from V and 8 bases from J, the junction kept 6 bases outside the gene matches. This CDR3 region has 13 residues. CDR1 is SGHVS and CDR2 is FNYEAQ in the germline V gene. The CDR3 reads CASSSLGGGTQYF. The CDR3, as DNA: TGTGCCAGCAGCTCCCTGGGGGGGGGTACGCAGTATTTT.

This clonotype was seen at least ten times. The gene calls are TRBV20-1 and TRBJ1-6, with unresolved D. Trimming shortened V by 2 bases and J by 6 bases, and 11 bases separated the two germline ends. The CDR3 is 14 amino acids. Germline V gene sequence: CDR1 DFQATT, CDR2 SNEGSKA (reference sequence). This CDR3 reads CSARKGQSNSPLHF. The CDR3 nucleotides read TGCAGTGCTAGAAAGGGTCAGAGTAATTCACCCCTCCACTTT.

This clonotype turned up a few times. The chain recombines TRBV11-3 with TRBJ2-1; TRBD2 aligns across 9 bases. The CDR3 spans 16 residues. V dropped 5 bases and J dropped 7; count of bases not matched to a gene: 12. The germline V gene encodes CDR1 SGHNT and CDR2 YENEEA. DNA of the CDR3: TGTGCCAGCAGCCGTCAGGGCGGGGGGGCGACTAATGAGCAGTTCTTC. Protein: CASSRQGGGATNEQFF.

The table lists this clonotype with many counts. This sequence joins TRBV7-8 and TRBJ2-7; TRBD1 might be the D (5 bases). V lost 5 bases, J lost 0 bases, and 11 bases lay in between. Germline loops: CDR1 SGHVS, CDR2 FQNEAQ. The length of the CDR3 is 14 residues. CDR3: CASSVDSYSYEQYF. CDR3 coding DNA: TGTGCCAGCAGCGTCGACAGTTACTCCTACGAGCAGTACTTC.

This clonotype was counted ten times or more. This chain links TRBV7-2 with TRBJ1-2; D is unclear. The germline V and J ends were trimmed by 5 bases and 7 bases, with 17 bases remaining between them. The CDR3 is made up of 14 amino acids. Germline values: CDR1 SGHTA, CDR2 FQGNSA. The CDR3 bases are TGTGCCAGCAGCCTGATGCGTCAGGCCGGTGGCTACACCTTC. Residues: CASSLMRQAGGYTF.

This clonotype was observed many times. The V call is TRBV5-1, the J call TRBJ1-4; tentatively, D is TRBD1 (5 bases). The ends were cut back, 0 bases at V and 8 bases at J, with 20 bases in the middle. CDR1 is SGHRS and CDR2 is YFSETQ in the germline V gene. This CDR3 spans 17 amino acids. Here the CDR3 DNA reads TGCGCCAGCAGCTTGGGGGGCCTTGCGCGGGCTGGGGAAAAACTGTTTTTT. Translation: CASSLGGLARAGEKLFF.

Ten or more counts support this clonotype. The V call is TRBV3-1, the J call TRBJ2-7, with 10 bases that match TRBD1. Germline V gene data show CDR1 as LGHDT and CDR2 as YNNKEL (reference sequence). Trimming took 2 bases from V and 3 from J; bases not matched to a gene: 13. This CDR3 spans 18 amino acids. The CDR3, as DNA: TGTGCCAGCAGCCAACTGTCCCGGGACAGGGGTTTGGTCTACGAGCAGTACTTC. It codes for CASSQLSRDRGLVYEQYF.

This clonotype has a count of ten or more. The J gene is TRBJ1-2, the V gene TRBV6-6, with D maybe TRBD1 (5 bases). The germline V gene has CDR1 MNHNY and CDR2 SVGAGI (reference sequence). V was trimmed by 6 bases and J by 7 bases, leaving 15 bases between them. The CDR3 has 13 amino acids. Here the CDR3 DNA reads TGTGCCAGCAGAACTACAGGACCTACTGGCTACACCTTC. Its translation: CASRTTGPTGYTF.

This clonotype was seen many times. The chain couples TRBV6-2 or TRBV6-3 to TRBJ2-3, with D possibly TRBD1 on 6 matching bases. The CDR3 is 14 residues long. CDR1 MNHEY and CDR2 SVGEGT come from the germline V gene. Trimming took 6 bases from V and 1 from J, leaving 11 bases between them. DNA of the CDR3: TGTGCCAGCAGGGAGCCAGGGGGCACAGATACGCAGTATTTT. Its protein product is CASREPGGTDTQYF.